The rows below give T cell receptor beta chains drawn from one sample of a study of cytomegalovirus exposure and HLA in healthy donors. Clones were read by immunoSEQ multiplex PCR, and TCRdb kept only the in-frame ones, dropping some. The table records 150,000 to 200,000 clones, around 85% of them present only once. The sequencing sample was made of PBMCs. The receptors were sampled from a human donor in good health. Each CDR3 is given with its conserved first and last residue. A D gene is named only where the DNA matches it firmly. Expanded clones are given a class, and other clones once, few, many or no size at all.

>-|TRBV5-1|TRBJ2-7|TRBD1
TGCGCCAGCGGCCCGGGACAGGGACTCTACGAGCAGTACTTC
CASGPGQGLYEQYF
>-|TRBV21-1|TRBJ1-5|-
TGTGCCAGCAGCAAAGAGGAGGGGCGATATAGCAATCAGCCCCAGCATTTT
CASSKEEGRYSNQPQHF
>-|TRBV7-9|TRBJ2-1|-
TGTGCCAGCACGGCAGGAATTCTCTACAATGAGCAGTTCTTC
CASTAGILYNEQFF
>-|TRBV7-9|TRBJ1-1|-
TGTGCCAGCAGCTTAGGAAGGGTAGGCGTCAGGGACACTGAAGCTTTCTTT
CASSLGRVGVRDTEAFF
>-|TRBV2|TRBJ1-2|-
TGTGCCAGCAGCCGACAGGAAGGGGGCTACACCTTC
CASSRQEGGYTF
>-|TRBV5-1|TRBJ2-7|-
TGCGCCAGCAGCCCCTCTGGGGGGGCGGAGCAGTACTTC
CASSPSGGAEQYF
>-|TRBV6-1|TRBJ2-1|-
TGTGCCAGCAGTGAGATCGGGTCCAACAATGAGCAGTTCTTC
CASSEIGSNNEQFF
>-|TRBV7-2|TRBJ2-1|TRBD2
TGTGCCAGCAGCTGGGGACTAGCGGGGGGGCTCGAGCAGTTCTTC
CASSWGLAGGLEQFF
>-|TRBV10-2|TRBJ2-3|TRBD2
TGCGCCAGCAGTCGGACTAGCGGGGGGACCCTTTCAGATACGCAGTATTTT
CASSRTSGGTLSDTQYF
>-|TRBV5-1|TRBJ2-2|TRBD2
TGCGCCAGCAGCTTACTAGCGGGGACTACCGGGGAGCTGTTTTTT
CASSLLAGTTGELFF
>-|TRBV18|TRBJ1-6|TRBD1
TGTGCCAGCTCACCACCTGTGCGGGACAGCCGGGGAAATTGGGCACCCCTCCACTTT
CASSPPVRDSRGNWAPLHF
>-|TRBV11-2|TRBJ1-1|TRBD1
TGTGCCAGCAGTTTAGAGTCAGGGGGCACTGAAGCTTTCTTT
CASSLESGGTEAFF
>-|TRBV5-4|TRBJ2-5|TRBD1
TGTGCCAGCAGAGATACAGGGGGTTATAGCCAAGAGACCCAGTACTTC
CASRDTGGYSQETQYF
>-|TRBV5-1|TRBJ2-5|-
TGCGCCAGCAGCGCCGGAGGGGTTTTAGAGACCCAGTACTTC
CASSAGGVLETQYF
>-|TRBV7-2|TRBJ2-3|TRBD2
TGTGCCAGCAGCTTATTGGGGGGGACGTTAGATACGCAGTATTTT
CASSLLGGTLDTQYF
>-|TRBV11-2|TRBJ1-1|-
TGTGCCAGCAGCTTTTCGTCCGTAATGAACACTGAAGCTTTCTTT
CASSFSSVMNTEAFF
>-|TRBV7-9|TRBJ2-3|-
TGTGCCAGCAGCTTTACTAACGGGGATACGCAGTATTTT
CASSFTNGDTQYF
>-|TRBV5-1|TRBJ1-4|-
TGCGCCAGCAGCTTGGCGGGGGTTGGTGGTGAAAAACTGTTTTTT
CASSLAGVGGEKLFF
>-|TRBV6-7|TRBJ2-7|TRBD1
TGTGCCAGCGGATTACAGGGGGCCCACGAGCAGTACTTC
CASGLQGAHEQYF
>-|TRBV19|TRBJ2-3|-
TGTGCCAGTAGTAATCAGGGCACAGATACGCAGTATTTT
CASSNQGTDTQYF
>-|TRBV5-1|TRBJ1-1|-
TGCGCCAGCAGCGAGGATTACTCAAGAATGAACACTGAAGCTTTCTTT
CASSEDYSRMNTEAFF
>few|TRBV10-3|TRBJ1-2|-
TGTGCCATCAGTGTGGCAGGGGATGGCTACACCTTC
CAISVAGDGYTF
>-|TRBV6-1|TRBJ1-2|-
TGTGCCAGCATAGCAGATTATGGCTACACCTTC
CASIADYGYTF
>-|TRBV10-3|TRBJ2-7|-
TGTGCCATCAGTGAGAAAAGGCGGGGGCGCACCTACGAGCAGTACTTC
CAISEKRRGRTYEQYF
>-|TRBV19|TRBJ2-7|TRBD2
TGTGCCAGTAGTATAATAGGGACTAGCGGGGCGGGCTCCTACGAGCAGTACTTC
CASSIIGTSGAGSYEQYF
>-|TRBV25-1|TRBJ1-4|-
TGTGCCAGCAGTGGAAAGGAGGTCAGCTTTAATGAAAAACTGTTTTTT
CASSGKEVSFNEKLFF
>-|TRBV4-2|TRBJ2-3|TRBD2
TGTGCCAGCAGCCCTCGGGGGGAGGGCACAGATACGCAGTATTTT
CASSPRGEGTDTQYF
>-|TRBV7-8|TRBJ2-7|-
TGTGCCAGCAGCTTAGGAGTCACCACCTACGAGCAGTACTTC
CASSLGVTTYEQYF
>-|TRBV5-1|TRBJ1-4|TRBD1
TGCGCCAGCAGCAGGGACAGGGGTATTGAAAAACTGTTTTTT
CASSRDRGIEKLFF
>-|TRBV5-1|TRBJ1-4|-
TGCGCCAGCGCCTTGGGAGGAACAACTAATGAAAAACTGTTTTTT
CASALGGTTNEKLFF
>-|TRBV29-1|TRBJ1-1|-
TGCAGCGTTGATGGGGGCTCGGAAACTGAAGCTTTCTTT
CSVDGGSETEAFF
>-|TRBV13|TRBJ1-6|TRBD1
TGTGCCAGCAGCCTTCGGACAGGCTCCTATAATTCACCCCTCCACTTT
CASSLRTGSYNSPLHF
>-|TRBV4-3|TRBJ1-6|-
TGCGCCAGCAGCCAAGTGTCAGGGAATTCACCCCTCCACTTT
CASSQVSGNSPLHF
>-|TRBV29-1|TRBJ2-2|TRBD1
TGCAGCCCCGTCCCGGGACAGGACTGGGAACACCGGGGAGCTGTTTTT
CSPVPGQDWEHRGAVF
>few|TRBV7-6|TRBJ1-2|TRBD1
TGTGCCAGCAGCCAAACGGTCCAGGGGGCAGGGTATGGCTACACCTTC
CASSQTVQGAGYGYTF
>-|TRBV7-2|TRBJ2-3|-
TGTGCCAGCAGCTTACTTGCGTCGCCTAGCACAGATACGCAGTATTTT
CASSLLASPSTDTQYF
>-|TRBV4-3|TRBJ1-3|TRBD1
TGCGCCAGCAGCCATTTGGACAGGGGGGATGGAAACACCATATATTTT
CASSHLDRGDGNTIYF
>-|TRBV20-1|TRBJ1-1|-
TGCAGTGCCGGGGGGAACACTGAAGCTTTCTTT
CSAGGNTEAFF
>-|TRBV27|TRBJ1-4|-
TGTGCCAGCAGTTTGCGTGAAAAACTGTTTTTT
CASSLREKLFF